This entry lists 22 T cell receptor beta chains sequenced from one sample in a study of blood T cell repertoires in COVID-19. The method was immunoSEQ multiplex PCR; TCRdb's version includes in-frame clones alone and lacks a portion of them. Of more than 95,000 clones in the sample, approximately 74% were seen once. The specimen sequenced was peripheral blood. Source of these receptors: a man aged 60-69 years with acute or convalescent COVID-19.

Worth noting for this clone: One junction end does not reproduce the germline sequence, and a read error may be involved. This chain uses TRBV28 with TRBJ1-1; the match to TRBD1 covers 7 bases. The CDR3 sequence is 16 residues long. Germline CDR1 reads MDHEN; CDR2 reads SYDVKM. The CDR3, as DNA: TGTGCCAGCCCTAAGGAGGGGGCTCGGGTGAACTCTGAAGCTTTCTTT. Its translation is CASPKEGARVNSEAFF.

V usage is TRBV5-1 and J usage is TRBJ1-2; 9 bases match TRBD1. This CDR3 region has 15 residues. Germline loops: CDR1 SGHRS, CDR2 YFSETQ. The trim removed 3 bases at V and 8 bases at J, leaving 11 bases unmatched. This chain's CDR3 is CASSSISWTGEGYTF. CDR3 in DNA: TGCGCCAGCAGCTCGATTTCTTGGACAGGGGAAGGCTACACCTTC.

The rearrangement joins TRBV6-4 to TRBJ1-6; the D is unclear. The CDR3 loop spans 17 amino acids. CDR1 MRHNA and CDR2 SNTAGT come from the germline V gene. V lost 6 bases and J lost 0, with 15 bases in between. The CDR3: CASSGLLPSSYNSPLHF. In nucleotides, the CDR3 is TGTGCCAGCAGCGGACTTCTGCCAAGCTCCTATAATTCACCCCTCCACTTT.

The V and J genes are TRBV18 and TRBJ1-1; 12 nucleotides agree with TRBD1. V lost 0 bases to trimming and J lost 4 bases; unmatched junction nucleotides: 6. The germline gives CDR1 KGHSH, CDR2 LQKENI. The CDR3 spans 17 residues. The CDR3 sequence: CASSPPGTGGFVTEAFF. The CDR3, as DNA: TGTGCCAGCTCACCACCGGGGACAGGGGGCTTCGTCACTGAAGCTTTCTTT.

The CDR3 sequence: CVRNFSGQGTIYGYTF. As DNA, the CDR3 is TGTGTCAGAAATTTCAGCGGACAGGGCACGATCTATGGCTACACCTTC. This chain joins TRBV7-5 and TRBJ1-2; the table's D call of TRBD1 was not tested on the DNA. TRBV7-5 is an annotated pseudogene. CDR3 length: 16 amino acids.

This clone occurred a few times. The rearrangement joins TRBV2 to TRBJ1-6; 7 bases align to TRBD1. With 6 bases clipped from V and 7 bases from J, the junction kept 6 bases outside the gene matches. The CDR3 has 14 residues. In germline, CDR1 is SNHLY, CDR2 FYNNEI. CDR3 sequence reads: CASSATTGNSPLHF. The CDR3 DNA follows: TGTGCCAGCAGCGCTACGACAGGGAATTCACCCCTCCACTTT.

In nucleotides, the CDR3 is TGTGCCAGCAGGCAAAGGGGACAGGGAAACACTGAAGCTTTCTTT. It encodes CASRQRGQGNTEAFF. V is TRBV2 and J is TRBJ1-1, with 9 nucleotides matching TRBD1. CDR1 SNHLY and CDR2 FYNNEI come from the germline V gene. CDR3 size: 15 residues. J was trimmed by 2 bases and V by 6 bases; bases with no gene match: 7.

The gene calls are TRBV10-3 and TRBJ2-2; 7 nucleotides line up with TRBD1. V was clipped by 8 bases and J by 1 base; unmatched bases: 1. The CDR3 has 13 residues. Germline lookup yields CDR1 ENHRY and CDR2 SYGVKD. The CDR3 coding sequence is TGTGCCATCCGGGACAGGAACACCGGGGAGCTGTTTTTT. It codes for CAIRDRNTGELFF.

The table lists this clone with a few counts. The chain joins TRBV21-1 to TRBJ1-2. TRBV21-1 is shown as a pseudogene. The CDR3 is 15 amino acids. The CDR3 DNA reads TGTGCCAGCAGCAAAGCGGGACCGTCGGGGGATGGCTACACCTTC. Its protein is CASSKAGPSGDGYTF.

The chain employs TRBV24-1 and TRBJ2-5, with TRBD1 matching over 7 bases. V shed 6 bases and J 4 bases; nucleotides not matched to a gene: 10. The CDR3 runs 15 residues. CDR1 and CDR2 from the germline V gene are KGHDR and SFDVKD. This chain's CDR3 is CATSPRRGLGETQYF. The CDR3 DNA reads TGTGCCACCAGTCCACGCAGGGGGTTGGGAGAGACCCAGTACTTC.

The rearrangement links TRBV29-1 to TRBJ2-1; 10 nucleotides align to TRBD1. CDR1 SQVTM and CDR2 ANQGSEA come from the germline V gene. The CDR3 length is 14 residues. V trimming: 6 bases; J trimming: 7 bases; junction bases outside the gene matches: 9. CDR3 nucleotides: TGCAGCGTGGGACAGGGGACGCATCAAAATGAGCAGTTCTTC. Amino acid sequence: CSVGQGTHQNEQFF.

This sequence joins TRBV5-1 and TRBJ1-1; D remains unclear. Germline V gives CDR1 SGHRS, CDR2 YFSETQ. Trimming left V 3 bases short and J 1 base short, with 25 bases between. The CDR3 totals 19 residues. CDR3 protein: CASSSLVGQLLTSNTEAFF. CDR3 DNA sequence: TGCGCCAGCAGCTCCCTGGTTGGGCAGCTTCTAACCTCGAACACTGAAGCTTTCTTT.

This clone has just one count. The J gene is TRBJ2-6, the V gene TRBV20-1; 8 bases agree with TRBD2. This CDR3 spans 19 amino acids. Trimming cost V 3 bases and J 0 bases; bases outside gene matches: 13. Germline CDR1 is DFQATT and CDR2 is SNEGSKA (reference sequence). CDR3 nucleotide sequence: TGCAGTGCTAGTAAGGTCGGGGTAGCGGGACGCTCTGGGGCCAACGTCCTGACTTTC. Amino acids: CSASKVGVAGRSGANVLTF.

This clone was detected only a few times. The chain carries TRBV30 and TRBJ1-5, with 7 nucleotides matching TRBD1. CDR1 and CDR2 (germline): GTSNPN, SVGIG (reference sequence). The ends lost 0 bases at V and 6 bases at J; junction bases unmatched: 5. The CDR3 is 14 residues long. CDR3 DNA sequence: TGTGCCTGGAGTGTTAACAGGGGTGGTCAGCCCCAGCATTTT. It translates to CAWSVNRGGQPQHF. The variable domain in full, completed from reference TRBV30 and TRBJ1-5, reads SQTIHQWPATLVQPVGSPLSLECTVEGTSNPNLYWYRQAAGRGLQLLFYSVGIGQISSEVPQNLSASRPQDRQFILSSKKLLLSDSGFYLCAWSVNRGGQPQHFGDGTRLSIL.

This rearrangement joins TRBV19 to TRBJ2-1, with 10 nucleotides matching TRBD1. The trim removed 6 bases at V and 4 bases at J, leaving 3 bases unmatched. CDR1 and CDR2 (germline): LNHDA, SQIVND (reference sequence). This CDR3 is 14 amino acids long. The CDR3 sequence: CASRWGQGYNEQFF. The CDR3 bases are TGTGCCAGTAGGTGGGGACAGGGGTACAATGAGCAGTTCTTC.

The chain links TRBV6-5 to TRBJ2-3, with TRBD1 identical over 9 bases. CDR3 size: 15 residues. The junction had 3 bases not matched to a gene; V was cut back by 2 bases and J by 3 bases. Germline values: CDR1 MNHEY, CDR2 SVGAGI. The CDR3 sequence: CASSYGTGSTDTQYF. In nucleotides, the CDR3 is TGTGCCAGCAGTTACGGGACAGGGAGTACAGATACGCAGTATTTT.

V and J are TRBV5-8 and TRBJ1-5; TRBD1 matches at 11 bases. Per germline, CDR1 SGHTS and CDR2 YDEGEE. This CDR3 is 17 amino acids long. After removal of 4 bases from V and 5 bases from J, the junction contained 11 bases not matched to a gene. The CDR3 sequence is CASSPKPGQGAYQPQHF. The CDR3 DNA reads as TGTGCCAGCAGCCCCAAACCCGGACAGGGGGCCTATCAGCCCCAGCATTTT.

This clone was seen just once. The CDR3 coding sequence is TGTGCCAGCAGTGATTTTAAGGGTTTGTTACAGGGGAATGGCTACACCTTC. It yields the protein CASSDFKGLLQGNGYTF. The chain couples TRBV2 to TRBJ1-2; 7 bases fit TRBD1. Germline V lookup: CDR1 SNHLY, CDR2 FYNNEI. CDR3 length: 17 amino acids. Trimming took 3 bases from V and 6 from J; bases not matched to a gene: 16.

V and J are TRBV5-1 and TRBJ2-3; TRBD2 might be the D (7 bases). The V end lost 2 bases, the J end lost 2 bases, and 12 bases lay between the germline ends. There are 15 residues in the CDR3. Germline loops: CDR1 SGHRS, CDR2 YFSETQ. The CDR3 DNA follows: TGCGCCAGCAGCTTCACGGGGGGCCACACAGATACGCAGTATTTT. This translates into CASSFTGGHTDTQYF. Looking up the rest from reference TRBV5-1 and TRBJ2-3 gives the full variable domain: KAGVTQTPRYLIKTRGQQVTLSCSPISGHRSVSWYQQTPGQGLQFLFEYFSETQRNKGNFPGRFSGRQFSNSRSEMNVSTLELGDSALYLCASSFTGGHTDTQYFGPGTRLTVL.

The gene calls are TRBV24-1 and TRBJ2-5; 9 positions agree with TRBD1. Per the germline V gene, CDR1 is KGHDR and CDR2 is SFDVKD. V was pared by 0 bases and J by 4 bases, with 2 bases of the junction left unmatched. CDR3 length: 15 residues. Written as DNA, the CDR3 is TGTGCCACCAGTGATTTGGGGACAGGGTCAGAGACCCAGTACTTC. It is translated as CATSDLGTGSETQYF.

CDR3 region: CASSPGQGSNTEAFF. The DNA of the CDR3 is TGTGCCAGCTCACCGGGACAGGGGTCGAACACTGAAGCTTTCTTT. The chain has TRBV18 and TRBJ1-1, with 10 positions matching TRBD1. Trimming at V came to 3 bases and at J to 1 base, leaving 2 bases not matched to a gene. The CDR3 totals 15 residues. Germline-derived CDR1 and CDR2 are KGHSH and LQKENI. The full variable domain, with the rest looked up from reference TRBV18 and TRBJ1-1, is NAGVMQNPRHLVRRRGQEARLRCSPMKGHSHVYWYRQLPEEGLKFMVYLQKENIIDESGMPKERFSAEFPKEGPSILRIQQVVRGDSAAYFCASSPGQGSNTEAFFGQGTRLTVV.

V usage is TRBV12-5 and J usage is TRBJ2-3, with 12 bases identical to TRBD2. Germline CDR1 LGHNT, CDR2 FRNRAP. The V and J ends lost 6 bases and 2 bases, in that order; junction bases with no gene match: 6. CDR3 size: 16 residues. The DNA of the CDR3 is TGTGCTAGTGGGCCTCTAGCGGGAGGGACCACAGATACGCAGTATTTT. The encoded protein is CASGPLAGGTTDTQYF.